These 4 T cell receptor beta chains originate from one sample sequenced in a study of T cell changes during pregnancy in multiple sclerosis. TCRdb keeps only in-frame clones here, not all; method: immunoSEQ multiplex PCR. The table shows under 65,000 clones, with approximately 92% occurring only once. The source material was peripheral blood, sampled in the second trimester of pregnancy. The receptor source for this set is a female donor with multiple sclerosis, enrolled in a pregnancy study.

The chain carries TRBV6-1 and TRBJ1-1; 7 bases are a match to TRBD1. With 5 bases clipped from V and 1 base from J, the junction kept 7 bases outside the gene matches. The CDR3 contains 15 residues. The germline CDR1 and CDR2 sequences are MNHNS and SASEGT. CDR3 bases: TGTGCCAGCAGTTCCCTGGGACAGCAGAACACTGAAGCTTTCTTT. Protein: CASSSLGQQNTEAFF.

This chain joins TRBV30 and TRBJ2-5, with TRBD1 matching over 11 bases. CDR1 GTSNPN and CDR2 SVGIG come from the germline V gene (reference sequence). This CDR3 comprises 17 residues. V shed 0 bases, J shed 4 bases, and the junction held 10 bases outside the gene matches. The CDR3 DNA follows: TGTGCCTGGAGTGTTCGGCTTGGGACAGGGGGACGAGAGACCCAGTACTTC. Encoded protein: CAWSVRLGTGGRETQYF.

This chain connects TRBV9 to TRBJ2-1; 8 nucleotides agree with TRBD1. CDR3 length: 15 amino acids. The V gene's germline CDR1 is SGDLS and CDR2 YYNGEE. The V segment lost 1 base and the J segment 5 bases; nucleotides outside the gene matches: 5. The CDR3 sequence: CASSVSGQGHNEQFF. The DNA of the CDR3 is TGTGCCAGCAGCGTAAGTGGACAGGGCCACAATGAGCAGTTCTTC.

This clone has a single count. The chain is built from TRBV25-1 and TRBJ1-1; D is unclear. V lost 5 bases and J lost 1, with 2 bases in between. Germline V gene sequence: CDR1 MGHDK, CDR2 SYGVNS. This CDR3 has 11 residues. DNA of the CDR3: TGTGCCAGCAGTCAGAACACTGAAGCTTTCTTT. Amino acids: CASSQNTEAFF.